Listed below are T cell receptor beta chains from one sample, sequenced in a study of blood T cell repertoires in COVID-19. This table comes from immunoSEQ multiplex PCR, and its TCRdb copy is limited to in-frame clones, with some not included. The profile shows around 37,000 clones, 74% of them singletons. The sequencing sample was made of peripheral blood. The receptors derive from an older man with COVID-19, enrolled during active disease. CDR3s include the opening cysteine and the closing phenylalanine or tryptophan. A D gene is named only where the DNA matches it firmly. Expanded clones are given a class, and other clones once, few, many or no size at all.

J gene,D gene,CDR3 length,clone size,V gene,CDR3 DNA,CDR3 protein
TRBJ2-3,TRBD2,19,.,TRBV10-2,TGCGCCAGCAGTGGTCGTGGCCTAGCGGGGGGGCGGGTCACAGATACGCAGTATTTT,CASSGRGLAGGRVTDTQYF
TRBJ1-5,.,15,once,TRBV6-4,TGTGCCAGCAGTGACGGGGCCGATAGCAATCAGCCCCAGCATTTT,CASSDGADSNQPQHF
TRBJ1-2,.,14,few,TRBV15,TGTGCCACCAAGGAAGATCAGGGAAACTATGGCTACACCTTC,CATKEDQGNYGYTF
TRBJ1-2,TRBD1,16,.,TRBV6-1,TGTGCCAGCAGTGAGGCCGGGACAGGGGCGGCCTATGGCTACACCTTC,CASSEAGTGAAYGYTF
TRBJ1-5,.,12,.,TRBV2,TGTGCCAGCACAGGCCCGAATCAGCCCCAGCATTTT,CASTGPNQPQHF
TRBJ2-5,TRBD2,19,.,TRBV7-2,TGTGCCAGCAGCTTAGCGGGCATCTCCGGGACTAGCGGGAGAGAGACCCAGTACTTC,CASSLAGISGTSGRETQYF
TRBJ1-2,.,12,.,TRBV2,TGTGCCAGCGACAGGTCTGGCTATGGCTACACCTTC,CASDRSGYGYTF
TRBJ1-1,.,13,.,TRBV5-1,TGCGCCAGCAGTTCATCCCAGGGGCGGAAGGCTTTCTTT,CASSSSQGRKAFF
TRBJ2-7,TRBD1,13,.,TRBV6-6,TGTGCCAGCACCAAAGGGGACAGCTACGAGCAGTACTTC,CASTKGDSYEQYF
TRBJ2-7,TRBD2,15,.,TRBV6-5,TGTGCCAGCAGACCCCGACTAGCGGCGGCCTACGAGCAGTACTTC,CASRPRLAAAYEQYF
TRBJ2-7,.,16,once,TRBV6-2/TRBV6-3,TGTGCCAGCAGTTACCGAATGGGAATTGTAGGGGGCGAGCAGTACTTC,CASSYRMGIVGGEQYF
TRBJ2-5,.,13,.,TRBV18,TGTGCCAGCTCACCTCACCGGCAAGAGACCCAGTACTTC,CASSPHRQETQYF
TRBJ2-1,TRBD2,16,.,TRBV7-9,TGTGCCAGCAGCTCAGCGGGACTAGCGGGAGTCAATGAGCAGTTCTTC,CASSSAGLAGVNEQFF
TRBJ1-4,TRBD1,15,.,TRBV7-3,TGTGCCAGCAGCTTAAGGACAGGGGCGGATGAAAAACTGTTTTTT,CASSLRTGADEKLFF
TRBJ2-1,TRBD2,15,.,TRBV14,TGTGCCAGCAGGCAAAGCGGGGGCCAAGGGGGTGAGCAGTTCTTC,CASRQSGGQGGEQFF
TRBJ1-4,TRBD1,15,.,TRBV28,TGTGCCAGCAGTTACCCTACAGGGGGCAATGAAAAACTGTTTTTT,CASSYPTGGNEKLFF
TRBJ1-6,.,16,.,TRBV13,TGTGCCAGCAGCTTAGGGGCCCAGGGTAGAAATTCACCCCTCCACTTT,CASSLGAQGRNSPLHF
TRBJ2-7,TRBD2,14,.,TRBV28,TGTGCCAGCAGTCCCGGGACTAGCTACCACGAGCAGTACTTC,CASSPGTSYHEQYF
TRBJ1-2,TRBD1,12,.,TRBV29-1,TGCAGCGTTCGTGGGACAGGGGATGGCTACACCTTC,CSVRGTGDGYTF
TRBJ1-2,.,15,few,TRBV11-2,TGTGCCAGCAGCTCCGAGACAGGTTACCGCTATGGCTACACCTTC,CASSSETGYRYGYTF
TRBJ1-1,TRBD1,14,few,TRBV27,TGTGCCAGCAGTCTCGGACAGGGGTGGACTGAAGCTTTCTTT,CASSLGQGWTEAFF
TRBJ1-6,.,18,.,TRBV18,TGTGCCAGCTCACCACCGGGGCGGGGGCGTTGGGATAATTCACCCCTCCACTTT,CASSPPGRGRWDNSPLHF
TRBJ2-1,.,16,.,TRBV27,TGTGCCAGCAGTGGGGGACAACTTCCTCTCTACAATGAGCAGTTCTTC,CASSGGQLPLYNEQFF
TRBJ2-6,.,15,few,TRBV25-1,TGTGCCAGCAGTAGGGGGGGCGTGGGGGCCAACGTCCTGACTTTC,CASSRGGVGANVLTF
TRBJ2-7,TRBD2,13,.,TRBV5-4,TGTGCCAGCAGACAAGCGGGAGGGAGCGAGCAGTACTTC,CASRQAGGSEQYF
TRBJ2-4,.,15,.,TRBV19,TGTGCCAGTAGTGGCGGGGCAACGACCAAAAACATTCAGTACTTC,CASSGGATTKNIQYF
TRBJ2-2,.,17,.,TRBV6-1,TGTGCCAGCAGTGACTATGTGGGGGCCAGTTTCACCGGGGAGCTGTTTTTT,CASSDYVGASFTGELFF
TRBJ2-7,.,13,.,TRBV5-6,TGTGCCAGCAGCTTGGCCAGCTCCTACGAGCAGTACTTC,CASSLASSYEQYF
TRBJ2-3,TRBD1,13,.,TRBV7-2,TGTGCCACCCAGACAGGGAACACAGATACGCAGTATTTT,CATQTGNTDTQYF
TRBJ2-1,TRBD2,15,.,TRBV7-8,TGTGCCAGCAGCTTAGATAGCGGGAGCTACAATGAGCAGTTCTTC,CASSLDSGSYNEQFF
TRBJ2-1,TRBD1,14,.,TRBV27,TGTGCCAGCAGCCACCCAGAGGACAGGGGCGAACAGTTCTTC,CASSHPEDRGEQFF
TRBJ1-2,.,14,.,TRBV11-2,TGTGCCAGCAGCTTAGAAGCGGGGGCGCATGGCTACACCTTC,CASSLEAGAHGYTF